These 17 T cell receptor beta chains were sequenced from one sample in a study of molecular identifiers for immune sequencing clone quantification. MiXCR was run by TCRdb on the PCR reads, yielding one entry per CDR3 protein. The table shows about half a million distinct CDR3 sequences, with about a fifth occurring only once. Specimen: naive CD8+ T cells from blood, with Jurkat cell RNA spiked in. Subset described: FACS-sorted CD8+CD4-CCR7+CD45RA+ naive T cells. Every receptor here comes from a human donor in good health. Some libraries in this study had Jurkat cell RNA spiked in.

This clonotype was counted ten times or more. This chain connects TRBV5-1 to TRBJ2-7; 10 nucleotides align to TRBD1. Losses at the gene ends were 3 bases for V and 1 base for J; bases not matched to a gene: 4. The CDR3 loop spans 15 amino acids. CDR1 is SGHRS and CDR2 is YFSETQ in the germline V gene. The DNA for the CDR3 is TGCGCCAGCAGCTCACCGGGACAGGGGTCCTACGAGCAGTACTTC. Translated, it gives CASSSPGQGSYEQYF.

This clonotype was seen ten or more times. This rearrangement joins TRBV14 to TRBJ1-1, with a possible D match to TRBD1 (5 bases). CDR1 is SGHDN, CDR2 FVKESK, per germline. V gave up 5 bases and J gave up 5 bases, with 18 bases separating them. This CDR3 region has 15 residues. The CDR3 DNA is TGTGCCAGCAGCTTTATACAGGCCCTGGGGACTGAAGCTTTCTTT. It yields the protein CASSFIQALGTEAFF. Filled out from reference TRBV14 and TRBJ1-1, the complete variable domain reads EAGVTQFPSHSVIEKGQTVTLRCDPISGHDNLYWYRRVMGKEIKFLLHFVKESKQDESGMPNNRFLAERTGGTYSTLKVQPAELEDSGVYFCASSFIQALGTEAFFGQGTRLTVV.

The sample holds many counts of this clonotype. This chain uses TRBV20-1 with TRBJ2-3; 9 bases are a match to TRBD2. This CDR3 is 15 amino acids long. Germline-derived CDR1 and CDR2 are DFQATT and SNEGSKA (reference sequence). V shed 5 bases, J shed 2 bases, and the junction held 8 bases outside the gene matches. CDR3 DNA sequence: TGCAGTGCTGCTTCGACTAGCGGAGACACAGATACGCAGTATTTT. This translates into CSAASTSGDTDTQYF.

The rearrangement uses TRBV7-9 and TRBJ2-7; a possible D gene is TRBD1 (6 bases). CDR1 and CDR2 from the germline V gene are SEHNR and FQNEAQ (reference sequence). This CDR3 has 13 residues. The V end was cut by 5 bases, the J end by 4 bases, with 12 bases between. CDR3 sequence reads: CASSTTQGYEQYF. CDR3 DNA sequence: TGTGCCAGCAGCACCACACAGGGTTACGAGCAGTACTTC.

The chain has TRBV20-1 and TRBJ2-5, with TRBD2 as a possible D gene (6 bases). The CDR3 totals 14 residues. Trimming removed 6 bases at V and 5 bases at J, with 19 bases between. The germline gives CDR1 DFQATT, CDR2 SNEGSKA (reference sequence). This CDR3 reads CSASPRAGLETQYF. The DNA of the CDR3 is TGCAGTGCCTCCCCTCGCGCGGGGTTGGAGACCCAGTACTTC.

V usage is TRBV6-2 or TRBV6-3 and J usage is TRBJ2-7, with D possibly being TRBD2 (5 bases). Germline V gene sequence: CDR1 MNHEY, CDR2 SVGEGT. There are 16 residues in the CDR3. V lost 5 bases and J 0 bases, leaving 17 bases between the germline ends. This chain's CDR3 is CASSDLGVLSSYEQYF. CDR3 sequence (DNA): TGTGCCAGCAGTGACCTGGGAGTACTAAGCTCCTACGAGCAGTACTTC.

V and J are TRBV4-3 and TRBJ1-6, with TRBD1 matching over 7 bases. Trimming cost V 0 bases and J 9 bases; bases outside gene matches: 14. The CDR3 has 18 amino acids. CDR1 LGHNA and CDR2 YSLEER come from the germline V gene. CDR3 DNA: TGCGCCAGCAGCCAAGAGGGATGTGGCAGGGGGATCGGTTCACCCCTCCACTTT. Encoded protein: CASSQEGCGRGIGSPLHF.

At least ten counts were recorded for this clonotype. The gene calls are TRBV4-1 and TRBJ1-5; 10 bases line up with TRBD1. Per the germline V gene, CDR1 is MGHRA and CDR2 is YSYEKL. V was pared by 3 bases and J by 3 bases, with 5 bases of the junction left unmatched. The CDR3 is 16 amino acids. The CDR3 DNA is TGCGCCAGCAGCCACGACGGGACAGGGGCCAATCAGCCCCAGCATTTT. Translating it yields CASSHDGTGANQPQHF.

This clonotype was counted many times. V and J are TRBV6-5 and TRBJ2-6; 7 nucleotides align to TRBD2. The CDR3 length is 17 residues. The V and J ends lost 5 bases and 0 bases, in that order; junction bases with no gene match: 7. Germline lookup yields CDR1 MNHEY and CDR2 SVGAGI. CDR3 protein: CASSPGTIPSGANVLTF. The CDR3 region has the DNA TGTGCCAGCAGTCCCGGGACTATTCCCTCTGGGGCCAACGTCCTGACTTTC.

This chain connects TRBV5-1 to TRBJ2-3; 13 bases are a match to TRBD2. The CDR3 is made up of 17 amino acids. The V and J ends lost 2 bases and 2 bases, in that order; junction bases with no gene match: 5. Germline V gives CDR1 SGHRS, CDR2 YFSETQ. As DNA, the CDR3 is TGCGCCAGCAGCTTTGGACTAGCGGGGGCAATCACAGATACGCAGTATTTT. Its protein is CASSFGLAGAITDTQYF.

This clonotype was counted a few times. The rearrangement joins TRBV7-3 to TRBJ2-3; tentatively, D is TRBD2 (5 bases). Trimming shortened V by 5 bases and J by 5 bases, and 20 bases separated the two germline ends. The CDR3 is made up of 16 amino acids. Germline-derived CDR1 and CDR2 are SGHTA and FQGTGA. The CDR3, as DNA: TGTGCCAGCAGCCCAGGACTGACTCCTATTATAGATACGCAGTATTTT. Translation: CASSPGLTPIIDTQYF. The full variable domain, in which reference TRBV7-3 and TRBJ2-3 provide the parts outside the CDR3, is GAGVSQTPSNKVTEKGKYVELRCDPISGHTALYWYRQSLGQGPEFLIYFQGTGAADDSGLPNDRFFAVRPEGSVSTLKIQRTERGDSAVYLCASSPGLTPIIDTQYFGPGTRLTVL.

With regard to this clonotype: This may be a read error, as it is one base from a much larger clone. The chain links TRBV7-9 to TRBJ1-2, with D hard to call. V was cut by 5 bases and J by 7 bases, with 14 bases left in between. Germline CDR1 SEHNR, CDR2 FQNEAQ (reference sequence). This CDR3 contains 13 residues. The CDR3 DNA is TGTGCCAGCAGCCACCCCCTTGAGAGTGGCTACACCTTC. Translating gives CASSHPLESGYTF.

V is TRBV27 and J is TRBJ2-7; the D is unclear. The CDR3 has 14 amino acids. Per the germline V gene, CDR1 is MNHEY and CDR2 is SMNVEV (reference sequence). Trimming cost V 4 bases and J 2 bases, with 12 bases left between them. The CDR3, as DNA: TGTGCCAGCAGTTCCCCCCGTCGTCCCTACGAGCAGTACTTC. Protein: CASSSPRRPYEQYF.

A word on this clonotype: With a much larger clone just one base away, this may be a read error. This chain links TRBV7-2 with TRBJ2-1; 8 bases agree with TRBD1. This CDR3 has 15 residues. V shed 4 bases, J shed 0 bases, and the junction held 2 bases outside the gene matches. Germline values: CDR1 SGHTA, CDR2 FQGNSA. CDR3 loop: CASSSGGSSYNEQFF. The CDR3 DNA follows: TGTGCCAGCAGCTCAGGGGGCAGCTCCTACAATGAGCAGTTCTTC.

This clonotype has a handful of counts. The rearrangement links TRBV19 to TRBJ1-3; a possible D gene is TRBD1 (6 bases). The ends were cut back, 5 bases at V and 4 bases at J, with 15 bases in the middle. Germline CDR1 reads LNHDA; CDR2 reads SQIVND (reference sequence). The CDR3 covers 15 residues. CDR3 in amino acids: CASSLPGGLGNTIYF. Written as DNA, the CDR3 is TGTGCCAGTAGTCTCCCCGGGGGGCTCGGAAACACCATATATTTT.

This clonotype has ten or more counts. The chain links TRBV7-8 to TRBJ2-3; no reliable D call. CDR1 is SGHVS and CDR2 is FQNEAQ in the germline V gene. There are 15 residues in the CDR3. The V gene lost 2 bases and the J gene lost 4 bases, with 13 bases spanning the gap. CDR3 DNA sequence: TGTGCCAGCAGCTTACGTGGGTCTCTATCAGATACGCAGTATTTT. It is translated as CASSLRGSLSDTQYF.

In the case of this clonotype: A much larger clone is a single base away; this may be a read error. The rearrangement links TRBV7-9 to TRBJ1-1; 8 bases match TRBD1. CDR3 length equals 13 residues. The germline V gene has CDR1 SEHNR and CDR2 FQNEAQ (reference sequence). The CDR3: CASRRTGNIEASF. DNA for the CDR3: TGTGCCAGCAGACGGACAGGGAATATTGAAGCTTCCTTT.